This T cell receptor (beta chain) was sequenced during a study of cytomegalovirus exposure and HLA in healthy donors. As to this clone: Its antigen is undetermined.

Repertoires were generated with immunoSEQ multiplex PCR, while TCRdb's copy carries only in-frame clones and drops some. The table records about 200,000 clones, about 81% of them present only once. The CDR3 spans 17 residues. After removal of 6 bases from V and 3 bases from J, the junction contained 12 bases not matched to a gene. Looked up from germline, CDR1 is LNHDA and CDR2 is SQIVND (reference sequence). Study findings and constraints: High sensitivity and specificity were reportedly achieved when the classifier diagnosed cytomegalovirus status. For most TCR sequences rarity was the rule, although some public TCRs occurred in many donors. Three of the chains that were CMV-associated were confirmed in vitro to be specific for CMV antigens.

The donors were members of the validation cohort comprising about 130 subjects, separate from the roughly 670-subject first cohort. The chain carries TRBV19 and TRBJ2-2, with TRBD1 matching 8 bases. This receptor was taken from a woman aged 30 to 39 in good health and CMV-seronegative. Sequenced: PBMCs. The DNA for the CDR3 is TGTGCCAGTAGCCCTACATTGACAGGGGACCACACCGGGGAGCTGTTTTTT. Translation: CASSPTLTGDHTGELFF.